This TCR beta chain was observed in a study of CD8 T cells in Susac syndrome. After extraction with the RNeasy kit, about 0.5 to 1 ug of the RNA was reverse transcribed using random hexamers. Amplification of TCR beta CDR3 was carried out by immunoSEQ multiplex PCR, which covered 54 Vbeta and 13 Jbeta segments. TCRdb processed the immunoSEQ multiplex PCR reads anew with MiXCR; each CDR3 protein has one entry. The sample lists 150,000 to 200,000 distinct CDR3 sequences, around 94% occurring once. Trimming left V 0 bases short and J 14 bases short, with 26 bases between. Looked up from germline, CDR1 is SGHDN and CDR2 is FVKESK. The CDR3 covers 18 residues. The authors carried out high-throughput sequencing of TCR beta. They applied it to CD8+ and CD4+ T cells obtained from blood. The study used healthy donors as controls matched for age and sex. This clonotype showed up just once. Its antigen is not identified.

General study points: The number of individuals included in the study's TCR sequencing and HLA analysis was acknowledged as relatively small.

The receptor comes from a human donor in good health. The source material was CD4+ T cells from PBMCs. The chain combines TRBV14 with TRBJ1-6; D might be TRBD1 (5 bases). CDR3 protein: CASSQDPGLQGGRETLHF. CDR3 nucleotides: TGTGCCAGCAGCCAAGATCCCGGATTGCAGGGAGGCCGTGAGACCCTCCACTTT.